Here is one T cell receptor beta chain with its context. This sample was included in a study of blood T cell repertoires in COVID-19. Study summary: There were acute and convalescent COVID-19 samples, and they came from the United States, Italy and Spain. T cells, B-cell-depleted T cells, or PBMCs provided the cDNA or gDNA that served as material.

Original processing methods: Estimates of nucleated cell counts were drawn from the amplification of reference gene primers. Profiling relied on immunoSEQ multiplex PCR, and the TCRdb table lists in-frame clones only, not all of them. D and trimming come from the DNA, and the V and J calls and clone size come from that table. The sample has around 130,000 clones; 75% to 90% are singletons. The ends were cut back, 0 bases at V and 10 bases at J, with 13 bases in the middle. The CDR3 contains 15 residues. CDR1 LNHNV and CDR2 YYDKDF come from the germline V gene (reference sequence). The rearrangement joins TRBV15 to TRBJ1-6, with D unresolved. The sequenced material came from peripheral blood. This receptor was identified in a woman aged 45-65 years who had recovered from COVID-19. The CDR3 here is CATSRDRGKGSPLHF. The CDR3 region has the DNA TGTGCCACCAGCAGAGATAGAGGGAAAGGGTCACCCCTCCACTTT.